This is a list of T cell receptor beta chains from one sample in a study of CD8 T cells in Susac syndrome. A single record per CDR3 protein comes from TCRdb applying MiXCR to the immunoSEQ multiplex PCR reads. The sample lists about 130,000 distinct CDR3 sequences, roughly 94% occurring once. The sample comprised CD4+ T cells from PBMCs. Receptor source: a human donor with multiple sclerosis. The CDR3 runs from the conserved cysteine through the conserved F or W. The order of the fields is clone size, J gene, D gene, V gene, CDR3 protein, CDR3 DNA. A D gene is named only where the DNA matches it firmly. The listing skips clone size in some rows; elsewhere it reads once, few, many or a size class.

.,TRBJ2-2,.,TRBV14,CASSRIGPRNTGELFF,TGTGCCAGCAGCCGGATTGGACCTAGAAACACCGGGGAGCTGTTTTTT
.,TRBJ2-1,TRBD2,TRBV30,CAWARGGGAYNEQFF,TGTGCCTGGGCGAGGGGCGGGGGGGCCTACAATGAGCAGTTCTTC
.,TRBJ2-7,.,TRBV5-4,CASSFGRDEQYF,TGTGCCAGCAGCTTCGGGCGAGACGAGCAGTACTTC
.,TRBJ2-7,.,TRBV20-1,CSATTGYEQYF,TGCAGTGCTACTACAGGGTACGAGCAGTACTTC
once,TRBJ1-6,TRBD1,TRBV27,CASSQGTGLNSPLHF,TGTGCCAGCAGTCAAGGGACAGGGCTGAATTCACCCCTCCACTTT
few,TRBJ2-7,TRBD1,TRBV6-5,CASSYSGQGAYEQYF,TGTGCCAGCAGTTACTCTGGACAGGGGGCATACGAGCAGTACTTC
.,TRBJ1-5,.,TRBV6-6,CASRPGTAYQPQHF,TGTGCCAGTAGACCGGGAACAGCTTATCAGCCCCAGCATTTT
.,TRBJ2-4,.,TRBV20-1,CSADLGLAKNIQYF,TGCAGTGCTGACCTAGGACTAGCCAAAAACATTCAGTACTTC
.,TRBJ2-5,TRBD2,TRBV5-1,CASSGTGRGQETQYF,TGCGCCAGCAGCGGCACGGGGCGGGGGCAAGAGACCCAGTACTTC
.,TRBJ2-7,.,TRBV7-9,CASSSTGRAYEQYF,TGTGCCAGCAGCTCGACAGGAAGAGCCTACGAGCAGTACTTC
.,TRBJ1-2,.,TRBV18,CASEGTLNYGYTF,TGTGCCAGCGAGGGGACTCTTAACTATGGCTACACCTTC
.,TRBJ2-3,TRBD2,TRBV7-3,CASSPGGAADTQYF,TGTGCCAGCAGCCCCGGGGGGGCCGCAGATACGCAGTATTTT
.,TRBJ2-3,TRBD1,TRBV6-6,CASKTGVADTQYF,TGTGCCAGCAAGACAGGGGTGGCAGATACGCAGTATTTT
.,TRBJ2-1,.,TRBV29-1,CSVALTSYNEQFF,TGCAGCGTCGCCTTGACTAGTTACAATGAGCAGTTCTTC
.,TRBJ2-2,.,TRBV6-1,CASRPRTGKGAGVNTGELFF,TGTGCCAGCAGACCCCGGACAGGGAAGGGAGCGGGGGTGAACACCGGGGAGCTGTTTTTT
once,TRBJ1-1,.,TRBV5-4,CASSLESHSTEAFF,TGTGCCAGCAGCTTGGAATCCCACTCCACTGAAGCTTTCTTT
.,TRBJ1-1,.,TRBV28,CASKMDTEAFF,TGTGCCAGCAAGATGGACACTGAAGCTTTCTTT
.,TRBJ1-1,.,TRBV29-1,CSVGRQDLNTEAFF,TGCAGCGTTGGGAGACAGGATTTGAACACTGAAGCTTTCTTT
.,TRBJ1-1,TRBD1,TRBV6-2/TRBV6-3,CASSDRGPFF,TGTGCCAGCAGTGACAGGGGGCCTTTCTTT
.,TRBJ1-5,.,TRBV2,CASSRRPGQNQPQHF,TGTGCCAGCAGTCGTCGTCCGGGGCAAAACCAGCCCCAGCATTTT
.,TRBJ2-7,.,TRBV7-9,CASSSHEQYF,TGTGCCAGCAGCTCCCACGAGCAGTACTTC
once,TRBJ2-1,.,TRBV18,CATKGPTGNEQFF,TGTGCCACCAAAGGACCGACTGGCAATGAGCAGTTCTTC
.,TRBJ1-1,TRBD1,TRBV4-3,CASSQELQGREAFF,TGCGCCAGCAGCCAAGAACTACAGGGGAGAGAAGCTTTCTTT
few,TRBJ2-2,.,TRBV18,CASSPPAGGLTGELFF,TGTGCCAGCTCACCACCGGCCGGGGGACTCACCGGGGAGCTGTTTTTT
once,TRBJ2-1,.,TRBV29-1,CSVGRPSYNEQFF,TGCAGCGTTGGGAGGCCCTCCTACAATGAGCAGTTCTTC
.,TRBJ2-5,.,TRBV20-1,CSAQVASPQVETQYF,TGCAGTGCTCAGGTGGCTAGCCCGCAGGTGGAGACCCAGTACTTC
.,TRBJ2-5,TRBD2,TRBV7-9,CASSLGTSAPETQYF,TGTGCCAGCAGCTTGGGGACTAGCGCGCCGGAGACCCAGTACTTC
.,TRBJ1-5,TRBD1,TRBV4-2,CASSQALAGQGRAQPQHF,TGTGCCAGCAGCCAGGCCCTGGCGGGACAGGGACGCGCCCAGCCCCAGCATTTT
once,TRBJ1-2,.,TRBV20-1,CSARAGSNYGYTF,TGCAGTGCTAGAGCAGGGAGTAACTATGGCTACACCTTC
.,TRBJ2-7,.,TRBV6-1,CASNVYSTTYEQYF,TGTGCCAGCAACGTTTACAGCACTACCTACGAGCAGTACTTC